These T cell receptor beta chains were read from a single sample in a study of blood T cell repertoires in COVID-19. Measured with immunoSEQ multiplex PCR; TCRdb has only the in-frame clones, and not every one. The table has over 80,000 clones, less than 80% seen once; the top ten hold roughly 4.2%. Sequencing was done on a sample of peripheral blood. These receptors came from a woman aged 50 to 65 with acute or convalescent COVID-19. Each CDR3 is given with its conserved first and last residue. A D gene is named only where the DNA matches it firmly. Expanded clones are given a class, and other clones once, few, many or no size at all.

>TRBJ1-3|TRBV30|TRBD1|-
TGTGCCTGGGGACAGACAGGGGGATACACCATATATTTT
CAWGQTGGYTIYF
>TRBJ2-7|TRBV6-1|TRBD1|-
TGTGCCAGCAGTGAAGGGTCATCTTGGGGACAGACCCTCTACGAGCAGTACTTC
CASSEGSSWGQTLYEQYF
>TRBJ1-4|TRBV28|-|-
TGTGCCAGCAGACAGGGCGGCGGCACTAATGAAAAACTGTTTTTT
CASRQGGGTNEKLFF
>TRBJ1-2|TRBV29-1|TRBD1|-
TGCAGCGTCGACGGGACAGAAGGGGGCTATGGCTACACCTTC
CSVDGTEGGYGYTF
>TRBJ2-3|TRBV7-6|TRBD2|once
TGTGCCAGCAGCTTAGGGGCTAGCGGGGGGGCAGATACGCAGTATTTT
CASSLGASGGADTQYF
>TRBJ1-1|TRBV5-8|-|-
TGTGCCAGCAGCCCTTCAACGAGGGCCACGGAAGCTTTCTTT
CASSPSTRATEAFF
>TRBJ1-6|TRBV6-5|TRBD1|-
TGTGCCAGCACTATGACAGGGGGGAAATCACCCCTCCACTTT
CASTMTGGKSPLHF
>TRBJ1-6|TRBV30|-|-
TGTGCCTGGAGTGCACAGGGTGCCTATAATTCACCCCTCCACTTT
CAWSAQGAYNSPLHF
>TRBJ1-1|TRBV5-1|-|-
TGCGCCAGCAGCTTAGGACACGCGAACACTGAAGCTTTCTTT
CASSLGHANTEAFF
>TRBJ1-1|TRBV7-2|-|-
TGTGCCAGCAGCTTAGGGCTACAGGGACTAATGACGTTCACTGAAGCTTTCTTT
CASSLGLQGLMTFTEAFF
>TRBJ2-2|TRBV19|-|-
TGTGCCAGTAGGCAGGGGAGCAACACCGGGGAGCTGTTTTTT
CASRQGSNTGELFF
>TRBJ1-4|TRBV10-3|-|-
TGTGCCATCGGAGAGGACAGTAGTAATGAAAAACTGTTTTTT
CAIGEDSSNEKLFF
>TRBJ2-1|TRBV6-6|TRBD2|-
TGTGCCAGCAGTCCAACTAGCGGGGACCTCTTAAGCCTTCTTGGTGAGCAGTTCTTC
CASSPTSGDLLSLLGEQFF
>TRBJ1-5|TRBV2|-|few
TGTGCCAGCAGTGAACAGGGTAACAATCAGCCCCAGCATTTT
CASSEQGNNQPQHF
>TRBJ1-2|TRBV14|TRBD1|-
TGTGCCAGCAGCCAAGAAATGATTTGGGACAGGGGGTGGAACTATGGCTACACCTTC
CASSQEMIWDRGWNYGYTF
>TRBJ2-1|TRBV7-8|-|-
TGTGCCAGCAGCTTCACAGGGTTGAGTGAGCAGTTCTTC
CASSFTGLSEQFF
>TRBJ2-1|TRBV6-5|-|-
TGTGCCAGCACCCATGGGACAACTGGTGTCAATGAGCAGTTCTTC
CASTHGTTGVNEQFF
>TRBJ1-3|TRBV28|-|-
TGTGCCAGCAGTCTAGACTTCTCTGGAAACACCATATATTTT
CASSLDFSGNTIYF
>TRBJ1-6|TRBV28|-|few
TGTGCCAGCAGTCCCCCTGGGGGGGTGAATTCACCCCTCCACTTT
CASSPPGGVNSPLHF
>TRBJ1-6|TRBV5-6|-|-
TGTGCCAGCAGCGACGCCGGATGGGAGCGCCTCCACTTT
CASSDAGWERLHF
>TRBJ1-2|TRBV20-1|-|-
TGCAGTGCTAGTTCTCCTCAGTATGGCTACACCTTC
CSASSPQYGYTF
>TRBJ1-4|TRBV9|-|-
TGTGCCAGCAGCGTAGAACACAGCTTAAATGAAAAACTGTTTTTT
CASSVEHSLNEKLFF
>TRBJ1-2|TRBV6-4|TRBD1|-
TGTGCCAGCAGTGACTCCTGGACAGGGAGCTATGGCTACACCTTC
CASSDSWTGSYGYTF
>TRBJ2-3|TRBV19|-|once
TGTGCCAGTAGTATCAGCAGGGGGGCTAGCACAGATACGCAGTATTTT
CASSISRGASTDTQYF
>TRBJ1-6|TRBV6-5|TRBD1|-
TGTGCCAGCAGTTTTAACAGGGGGCCAAATTCACCCCTCCACTTT
CASSFNRGPNSPLHF
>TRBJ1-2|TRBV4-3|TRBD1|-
TGCGCCAGCAGCCATACTACAGGGGGCGGTGTTGGTGGCTACACCTTC
CASSHTTGGGVGGYTF
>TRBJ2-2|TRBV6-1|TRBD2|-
TGTGCCAGCAGTGCCTGGTCTAGCGGTCACACCGGGGAGCTGTTTTTT
CASSAWSSGHTGELFF
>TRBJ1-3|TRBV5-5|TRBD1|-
TGTGCCAGCAGCCCGGACAGGCCGGCCCCTTACTCTGGAAACACCATATATTTT
CASSPDRPAPYSGNTIYF